This T cell receptor (beta chain) derives from a study of identical twins. Regarding the study as a whole: Interpretation of the results relied on cross-sectional statistical analysis and not on following the same donors. For cord blood, abundant beta clonotypes had fewer insertions, unlike memory repertoires, which showed none.

The germline V and J ends were trimmed by 1 base and 4 bases, with 11 bases remaining between them. Germline V gene lookup returns CDR1 SSHAT and CDR2 FNYEAQ (reference sequence). The CDR3 sequence is 15 residues long. On this clonotype itself: Its cognate antigen is unknown.

TCRdb re-called the 5' RACE reads through MiXCR, storing one row per CDR3 protein. Altogether about 190,000 distinct CDR3 sequences are present, roughly 15% being singletons, with the ten largest covering less than 45%. This same sample was also part of a study on T cells expressing NK-cell markers. That investigation notes: Out of eight donors sequenced, seven tested HCMV-seropositive and the remaining one seronegative. In several donors, these clonotypes also led the CD3+CD56-NKG2C+ fraction.

Sample: CD8+ T cells sorted from blood. The V and J genes are TRBV7-7 and TRBJ2-1, with D uncertain. The origin of this receptor is a woman aged 18-29 years in good health. The CDR3, as DNA: TGTGCCAGCAGCTTAGGCCCGGTGCCGTACAATGAGCAGTTCTTC. Translation gives CASSLGPVPYNEQFF.